This section outlines one T cell receptor beta chain sequence together with its context. V shed 9 bases, J shed 4 bases, and the junction held 5 bases outside the gene matches. Germline loops: CDR1 MDHEN, CDR2 SYDVKM. The CDR3 length is 13 residues. The table came from immunoSEQ multiplex PCR; TCRdb's copy has only in-frame clones and leaves some out. The table has fewer than 70,000 clones, 75% to 90% seen once; the top ten hold 8% to 9%. The source of the sample is a study of blood T cell repertoires in COVID-19. For the study at large: Spain, Italy and the United States supplied samples that represented acute and convalescent COVID-19.

This TCR came from a woman in her 70s with active COVID-19. The sequenced sample consisted of peripheral blood. The chain links TRBV28 to TRBJ1-2; 10 bases agree with TRBD1. The CDR3 protein is CASGDRGSYGYTF. In nucleotides, the CDR3 is TGTGCCAGTGGGGACAGGGGTAGCTATGGCTACACCTTC.